This T cell receptor (beta chain) was sequenced for a study of blood T cells in healthy people across ages. Broader study findings: Diversity estimates from one million T cells were considered underestimates. The CMV status of each donor remained undetermined, and this could have confounded shifts in expanded clonotypes. TCR beta diversity, measured per million T cells, fell in a roughly linear way with age.

In the case of this clonotype: As yet, its antigen is unknown.

The CDR3 extends over 13 amino acids. V gave up 6 bases and J gave up 9 bases; unmatched junction bases: 8. Germline CDR1 reads MNHNS; CDR2 reads SASEGT. No fewer than 6.5 million PBMCs went into each sample. Next came a second PCR, run for roughly 6 to 11 cycles, which used a sample-barcoded 5' primer along with a J-beta primer mix. Using its own MiXCR run on the 5' RACE reads, TCRdb lists one record per CDR3 protein. Among about 1.5 million distinct CDR3 sequences listed, 42% were seen once. Sample: blood. The V call is TRBV6-1, the J call TRBJ1-2; 9 bases agree with TRBD1. The TCR originated in a young woman in good health. CDR3 nucleotide sequence: TGTGCCAGCAGCGTAAGGACAGGGGATAGCTACACCTTC. Translation: CASSVRTGDSYTF.